The 14 T cell receptor beta chains below come from one sample, sequenced in a study of OX40 agonist ivuxolimab in advanced cancers. Receptor amplification or capture employed the immunoSEQ multiplex PCR assay. The table comes from immuneACCESS by way of TCRdb, which keeps in-frame sequences with V and J called. Part of the clones is missing from these tables; in studies checked, under half for an unresolved V gene and the rest for unknown reasons. This sample gives tens of thousands of clones in total; about 85% of them show up just once. The ten largest clonotypes hold around 3.8% of the sample. Here the sequenced sample was CD4+ or CD8+ T cells sorted from blood, taken in a trial of the OX40 agonist ivuxolimab. These receptors all stem from an adult with an advanced solid tumor such as melanoma, head and neck, liver or kidney cancer.

CDR3: CASNLAGTRGGYTF. The CDR3 region has the DNA TGTGCCAGCAATCTAGCCGGGACTCGCGGCGGCTACACCTTC. The gene calls are TRBV5-4 and TRBJ1-2, with D possibly being TRBD1 (5 bases). CDR1 is SGHNT and CDR2 is YYREEE in the germline V gene (reference sequence). CDR3 length: 14 residues. V shed 6 bases and J shed 8 bases, with 20 bases lying between them.

V gene TRBV6-5 combines with J gene TRBJ2-1; possible D gene TRBD2, 6 bases. The length of the CDR3 is 14 residues. In germline, CDR1 is MNHEY, CDR2 SVGAGI. V was shortened by 6 bases and J by 1 base, with 10 bases between the two germline ends. CDR3 loop: CASRGTLSYNEQFF. The CDR3 DNA follows: TGTGCCAGCAGGGGGACTCTTTCCTACAATGAGCAGTTCTTC.

The chain combines TRBV20-1 with TRBJ2-3; D gene unclear. This CDR3 has 11 amino acids. Germline CDR1 DFQATT, CDR2 SNEGSKA (reference sequence). V gave up 8 bases and J gave up 2 bases, with 8 bases separating them. The CDR3 reads CSSETTDTQYF. The CDR3 DNA is TGCAGTAGTGAGACCACAGATACGCAGTATTTT.

This chain connects TRBV15 to TRBJ1-6; no reliable D call. The CDR3 has 15 amino acids. The V end was cut by 0 bases, the J end by 7 bases, with 10 bases between. CDR1 and CDR2 from the germline V gene are LNHNV and YYDKDF (reference sequence). The CDR3 sequence is CATSRDKNRNSPLHF. DNA of the CDR3: TGTGCCACCAGCAGAGATAAAAACCGCAATTCACCCCTCCACTTT.

This clone was seen a few times. V is TRBV2 and J is TRBJ2-5; the D is unclear. CDR3 length equals 11 residues. The germline V gene has CDR1 SNHLY and CDR2 FYNNEI. The CDR3 bases are TGTGCAAACGATAAAGGAGAGACCCAGTACTTC. Amino acids: CANDKGETQYF.

The chain is built from TRBV5-1 and TRBJ2-3, with unresolved D. The germline V and J ends were trimmed by 0 bases and 0 bases, with 14 bases remaining between them. Germline V gene data show CDR1 as SGHRS and CDR2 as YFSETQ. The CDR3 spans 17 residues. CDR3 region: CASSLGPSITSTDTQYF. DNA for the CDR3: TGCGCCAGCAGCTTGGGGCCTTCTATTACTAGCACAGATACGCAGTATTTT.

V and J are TRBV15 and TRBJ2-1; possibly TRBD2 for D (7 bases). The CDR3 loop spans 15 amino acids. Trimming pared 2 bases from V and 8 bases from J, leaving 16 bases between. Looked up from germline, CDR1 is LNHNV and CDR2 is YYDKDF (reference sequence). The CDR3, as DNA: TGTGCCACCAGCAGAAGGACTAGGAGGGGGGATGAGCAGTTCTTC. Translating it yields CATSRRTRRGDEQFF. Full variable domain (missing parts from reference TRBV15 and TRBJ2-1): DAMVIQNPRYQVTQFGKPVTLSCSQTLNHNVMYWYQQKSSQAPKLLFHYYDKDFNNEADTPDNFQSRRPNTSFCFLDIRSPGLGDTAMYLCATSRRTRRGDEQFFGPGTRLTVL.

This clone was detected a few times. The chain is built from TRBV2 and TRBJ1-6, with 10 positions matching TRBD1. The V segment lost 8 bases and the J segment 9 bases; nucleotides outside the gene matches: 4. The CDR3 is 13 residues long. Germline loops: CDR1 SNHLY, CDR2 FYNNEI. CDR3 amino acids: CASRGDRGSPLHF. Written as DNA, the CDR3 is TGTGCCAGCCGGGGGGACAGGGGTTCACCCCTCCACTTT.

This chain joins TRBV6-4 and TRBJ2-7, with a possible D match to TRBD1 (6 bases). V was pared by 8 bases and J by 1 base, with 15 bases between. CDR1 and CDR2 (germline): MRHNA, SNTAGT. This CDR3 spans 14 amino acids. The DNA for the CDR3 is TGTGCCAGCGCGTGGGGGCGCCCGTCCTACGAGCAGTACTTC. Translation gives CASAWGRPSYEQYF.

This clone has only a few counts. The chain uses TRBV7-8 and TRBJ2-1; TRBD1 is a possible D gene (5 bases). Trimming took off 6 bases at V and 0 bases at J, with 18 bases between the two ends. Germline values: CDR1 SGHVS, CDR2 FQNEAQ. The CDR3 is 17 residues long. The CDR3 protein is CASSNRQTITSYNEQFF. The CDR3, as DNA: TGTGCCAGCAGTAACCGACAGACCATCACCTCCTACAATGAGCAGTTCTTC.

The CDR3 nucleotides are TGTGCTAGTGGTTTGAGCGGGCAAACCTACGAGCAGTACTTC. This codes for CASGLSGQTYEQYF. V and J are TRBV12-5 and TRBJ2-7, with D possibly matching TRBD2 (6 bases). This CDR3 is 14 amino acids long. The germline V and J ends were trimmed by 2 bases and 2 bases, with 10 bases remaining between them. Germline loops: CDR1 LGHNT, CDR2 FRNRAP. The full variable domain, completed using reference TRBV12-5 and TRBJ2-7, is DARVTQTPRHKVTEMGQEVTMRCQPILGHNTVFWYRQTMMQGLELLAYFRNRAPLDDSGMPKDRFSAEMPDATLATLKIQPSEPRDSAVYFCASGLSGQTYEQYFGPGTRLTVT.

In this sample, this clone turned up a few times. This chain connects TRBV19 to TRBJ2-1, with 14 bases that match TRBD2. The junction had 10 bases not matched to a gene; V was cut back by 6 bases and J by 12 bases. This CDR3 contains 15 residues. Germline V lookup: CDR1 LNHDA, CDR2 SQIVND (reference sequence). The CDR3 nucleotides are TGTGCCAGTAGAAAAGGGACTAGCGGGAGTTTCGTGCAGTTCTTC. This gives the protein CASRKGTSGSFVQFF.

The J gene is TRBJ2-7, the V gene TRBV7-9; D gene uncertain. Germline CDR1 SEHNR, CDR2 FQNEAQ (reference sequence). The CDR3 covers 15 residues. Trimming took 5 bases from V and 4 from J, leaving 18 bases between them. For the CDR3, the DNA is TGTGCCAGCAGCCTGGAGTCGCCACAGTTATACGAGCAGTACTTC. Its protein product is CASSLESPQLYEQYF.

The chain combines TRBV4-3 with TRBJ2-1; D is unclear. The CDR3 spans 15 residues. CDR1 is LGHNA, CDR2 YSLEER, per germline. The V end was cut by 0 bases, the J end by 3 bases, with 9 bases between. CDR3 coding DNA: TGCGCCAGCAGCCAAGAACCCAGCGACTACAATGAGCAGTTCTTC. Translated: CASSQEPSDYNEQFF.